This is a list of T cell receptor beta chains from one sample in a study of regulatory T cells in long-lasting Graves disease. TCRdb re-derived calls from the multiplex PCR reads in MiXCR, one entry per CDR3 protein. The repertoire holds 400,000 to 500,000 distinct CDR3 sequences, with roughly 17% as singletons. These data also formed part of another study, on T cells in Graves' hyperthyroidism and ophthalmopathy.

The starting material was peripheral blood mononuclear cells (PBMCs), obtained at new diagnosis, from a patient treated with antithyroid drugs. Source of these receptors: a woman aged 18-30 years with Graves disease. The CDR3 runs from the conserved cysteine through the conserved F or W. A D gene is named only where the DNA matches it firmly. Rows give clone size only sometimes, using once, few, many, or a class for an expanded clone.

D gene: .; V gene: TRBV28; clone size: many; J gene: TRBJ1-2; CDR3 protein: CASSLGDNYGYTF; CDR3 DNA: TGTGCCAGCAGTTTGGGGGACAACTATGGCTACACCTTC
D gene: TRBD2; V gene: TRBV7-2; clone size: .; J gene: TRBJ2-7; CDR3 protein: CASSKGLAGGRSYEQYF; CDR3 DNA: TGTGCCAGCAGCAAGGGACTAGCGGGAGGTCGATCCTACGAGCAGTACTTC
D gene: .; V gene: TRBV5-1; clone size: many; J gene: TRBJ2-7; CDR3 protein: CASSLDGVEQYF; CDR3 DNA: TGCGCCAGCAGCTTGGATGGGGTCGAGCAGTACTTC
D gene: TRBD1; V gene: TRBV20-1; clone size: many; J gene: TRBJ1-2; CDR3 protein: CSASLDRGPGYTF; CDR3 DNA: TGCAGTGCTAGCCTAGACAGGGGGCCTGGCTACACCTTC
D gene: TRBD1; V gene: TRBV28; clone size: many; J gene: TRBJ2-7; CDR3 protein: CASSLVRQGTEQYF; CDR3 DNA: TGTGCCAGCAGTTTAGTCCGACAGGGGACCGAGCAGTACTTC
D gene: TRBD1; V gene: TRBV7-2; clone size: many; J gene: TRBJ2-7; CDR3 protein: CASSLFGTGLYEQYF; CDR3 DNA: TGTGCCAGCAGCTTGTTCGGGACAGGGTTATACGAGCAGTACTTC
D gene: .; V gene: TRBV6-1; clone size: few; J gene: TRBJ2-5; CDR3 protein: CAGGRTTQYF; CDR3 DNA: TGTGCCGGCGGGCGGACGACCCAGTACTTC
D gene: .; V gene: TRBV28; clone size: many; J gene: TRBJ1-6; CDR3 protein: CASSLTGSNSPLHF; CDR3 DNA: TGCGCCAGCAGCTTGACGGGCTCAAATTCACCCCTCCACTTT
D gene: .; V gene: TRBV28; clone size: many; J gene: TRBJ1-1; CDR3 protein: CASSLMNTEAFF; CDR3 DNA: TGTGCCAGCAGTTTGATGAACACTGAAGCTTTCTTT
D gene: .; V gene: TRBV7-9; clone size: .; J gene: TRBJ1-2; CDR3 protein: CASRSTQDYGYTF; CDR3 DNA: TGTGCCAGCAGATCTACTCAAGACTATGGCTACACCTTC
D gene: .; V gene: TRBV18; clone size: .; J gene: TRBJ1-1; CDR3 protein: CASSPPSRARTEAFF; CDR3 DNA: TGTGCCAGCTCACCACCGTCCAGGGCGCGCACTGAAGCTTTCTTT
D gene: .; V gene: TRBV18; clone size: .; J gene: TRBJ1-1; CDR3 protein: CASSPEALNTEAFF; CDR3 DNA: TGTGCCAGCTCACCCGAGGCCTTGAACACTGAAGCTTTCTTT
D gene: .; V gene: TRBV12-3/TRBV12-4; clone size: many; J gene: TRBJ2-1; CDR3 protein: CASSFEEGSGPNF; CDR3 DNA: TGTGCCAGCAGCTTTGAAGAGGGGTCGGGACCAAACTTC
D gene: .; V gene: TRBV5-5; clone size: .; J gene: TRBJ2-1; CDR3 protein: CASSFSSNEQFF; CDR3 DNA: TGTGCCAGCAGCTTTAGCTCCAATGAGCAGTTCTTC
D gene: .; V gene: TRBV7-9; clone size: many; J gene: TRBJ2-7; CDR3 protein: CASSAPHEQYF; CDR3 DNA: TGTGCCAGCAGCGCCCCACACGAGCAGTACTTC
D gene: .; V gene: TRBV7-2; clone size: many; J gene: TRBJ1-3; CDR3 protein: CASSLVGSGNTIYF; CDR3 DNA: TGTGCCAGCAGTTTAGTAGGGTCGGGAAACACCATATATTTT
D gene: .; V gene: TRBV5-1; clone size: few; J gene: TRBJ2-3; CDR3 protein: CANDKTREDTQYF; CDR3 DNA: TGCGCCAACGACAAGACCAGGGAGGATACGCAGTATTTT
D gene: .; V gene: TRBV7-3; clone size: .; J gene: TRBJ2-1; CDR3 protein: CASSFAVFNEQFF; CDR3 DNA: TGTGCCAGCAGCTTCGCTGTGTTTAATGAGCAGTTCTTC
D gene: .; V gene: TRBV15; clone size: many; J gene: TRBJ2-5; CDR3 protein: CATSPGEETQYF; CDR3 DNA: TGTGCCACCAGCCCCGGGGAAGAGACCCAGTACTTC
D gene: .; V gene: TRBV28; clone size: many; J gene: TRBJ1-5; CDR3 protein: CASSLISGPNRAVLNYSNQPQHF; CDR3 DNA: TGTGCCAGCAGTTTAATTTCTGGGCCAAACAGGGCAGTCCTCAATTATAGCAATCAGCCCCAGCATTTT
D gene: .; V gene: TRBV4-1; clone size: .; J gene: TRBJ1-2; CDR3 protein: CASSQLRDYGYTF; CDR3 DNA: TGCGCCAGCAGCCAATTAAGGGACTATGGCTACACCTTC
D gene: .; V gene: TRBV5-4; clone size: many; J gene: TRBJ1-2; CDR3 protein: CASTPGGGNYGYTF; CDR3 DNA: TGTGCCAGCACCCCTGGGGGGGGGAACTATGGCTACACCTTC
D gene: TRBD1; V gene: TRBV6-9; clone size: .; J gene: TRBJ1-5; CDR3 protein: CASSFGTGTNQPQHF; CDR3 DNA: TGTGCCAGCAGTTTCGGGACAGGGACTAATCAGCCCCAGCATTTT
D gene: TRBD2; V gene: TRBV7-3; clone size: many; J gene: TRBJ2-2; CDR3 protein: CASSLGLGTGELFF; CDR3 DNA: TGTGCCAGCAGCTTAGGACTAGGCACCGGGGAGCTGTTTTTT
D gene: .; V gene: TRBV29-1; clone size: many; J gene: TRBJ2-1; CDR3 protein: CSVEPDNDNEQFF; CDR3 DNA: TGCAGCGTTGAACCCGACAATGACAATGAGCAGTTCTTC
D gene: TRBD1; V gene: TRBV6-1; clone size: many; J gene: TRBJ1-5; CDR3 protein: CASSDRGKPQHF; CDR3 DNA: TGTGCCAGCAGTGACAGGGGGAAGCCCCAGCATTTT
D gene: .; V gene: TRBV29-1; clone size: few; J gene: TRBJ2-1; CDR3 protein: CSVVSELNYNEQFF; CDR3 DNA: TGCAGCGTTGTATCGGAATTAAATTACAATGAGCAGTTCTTC
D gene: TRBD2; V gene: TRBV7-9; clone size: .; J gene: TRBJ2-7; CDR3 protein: CASSAGLAGALYEQYF; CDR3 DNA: TGTGCCAGCAGCGCAGGACTAGCGGGAGCCCTCTACGAGCAGTACTTC
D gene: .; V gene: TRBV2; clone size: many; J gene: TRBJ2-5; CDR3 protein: CASTLQRSQETQYF; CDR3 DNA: TGTGCCAGCACTCTACAGCGTTCTCAAGAGACCCAGTACTTC
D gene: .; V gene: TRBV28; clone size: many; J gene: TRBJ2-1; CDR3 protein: CASSLFFGSYNEQFF; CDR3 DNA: TGTGCCAGCAGTTTATTTTTCGGCTCCTACAATGAGCAGTTCTTC
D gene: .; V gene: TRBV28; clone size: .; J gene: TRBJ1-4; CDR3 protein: CASSVYGQSEKLFF; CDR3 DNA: TGTGCCAGCAGTGTATACGGACAGAGCGAAAAACTGTTTTTT
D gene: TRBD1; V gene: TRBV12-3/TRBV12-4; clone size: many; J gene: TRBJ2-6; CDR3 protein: CASRKGQGRGPGANVLTF; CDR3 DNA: TGTGCCAGCAGAAAAGGACAGGGGCGAGGCCCTGGGGCCAACGTCCTGACTTTC
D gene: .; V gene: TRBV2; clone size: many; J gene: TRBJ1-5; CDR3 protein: CASSEEVRLAGQPQHF; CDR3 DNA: TGTGCCAGCAGTGAAGAGGTACGACTTGCAGGACAGCCCCAGCATTTT
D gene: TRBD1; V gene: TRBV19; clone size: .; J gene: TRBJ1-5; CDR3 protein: CASSARQGATYQPQHF; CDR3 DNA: TGTGCCAGTAGTGCAAGACAGGGGGCGACTTACCAGCCCCAGCATTTT
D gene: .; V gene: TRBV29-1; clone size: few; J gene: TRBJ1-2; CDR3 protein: CSVERGVGYGYTF; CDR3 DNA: TGCAGCGTTGAACGGGGGGTCGGCTATGGCTACACCTTC
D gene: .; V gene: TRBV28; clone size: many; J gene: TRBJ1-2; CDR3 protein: CASAELEPNYGYTF; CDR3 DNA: TGTGCCAGCGCAGAATTGGAGCCTAACTATGGCTACACCTTC
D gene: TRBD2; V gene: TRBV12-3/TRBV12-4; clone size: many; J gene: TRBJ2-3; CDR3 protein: CASRKLAGVSDTQYF; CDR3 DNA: TGTGCCAGCAGAAAACTAGCGGGAGTGTCAGATACGCAGTATTTT
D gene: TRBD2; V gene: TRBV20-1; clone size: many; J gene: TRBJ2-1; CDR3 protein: CSARPERELRYNEQFF; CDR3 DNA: TGCAGTGCTAGACCAGAGCGGGAGCTGAGGTACAATGAGCAGTTCTTC
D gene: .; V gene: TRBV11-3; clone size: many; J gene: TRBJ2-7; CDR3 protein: CASSLQDSSYEQYF; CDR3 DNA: TGTGCCAGCAGCTTACAAGACAGCTCCTACGAGCAGTACTTC
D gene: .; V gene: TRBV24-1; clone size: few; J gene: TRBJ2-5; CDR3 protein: CATCRGNQETQYF; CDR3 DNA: TGTGCCACCTGCCGGGGAAACCAAGAGACCCAGTACTTC
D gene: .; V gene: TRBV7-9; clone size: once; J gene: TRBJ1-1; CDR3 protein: CASRQSSVSNTEAFF; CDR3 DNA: TGTGCCAGCAGGCAGTCCTCGGTCAGTAACACTGAAGCTTTCTTT
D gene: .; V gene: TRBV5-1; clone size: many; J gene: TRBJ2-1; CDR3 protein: CASSLVRVDNEQFF; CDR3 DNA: TGCGCCAGCAGCTTGGTCAGGGTGGACAATGAGCAGTTCTTC
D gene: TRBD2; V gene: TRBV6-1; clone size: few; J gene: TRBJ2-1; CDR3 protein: CASSESAGEIGEQFF; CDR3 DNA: TGTGCCAGCAGTGAAAGCGCGGGAGAAATTGGTGAGCAGTTCTTC
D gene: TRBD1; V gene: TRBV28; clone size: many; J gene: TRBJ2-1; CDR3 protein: CASSSPPGQGLNEQFF; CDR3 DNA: TGTGCCAGCAGTTCCCCCCCGGGACAGGGGCTCAATGAGCAGTTCTTC
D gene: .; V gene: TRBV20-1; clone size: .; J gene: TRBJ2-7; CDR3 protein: CSARPTQGRLAYEQYF; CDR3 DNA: TGCAGTGCTAGACCTACCCAGGGGAGATTGGCCTACGAGCAGTACTTC
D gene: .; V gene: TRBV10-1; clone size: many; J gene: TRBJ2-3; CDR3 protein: CASSDATSTDTQYF; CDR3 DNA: TGCGCCAGCAGTGACGCGACTAGCACAGATACGCAGTATTTT
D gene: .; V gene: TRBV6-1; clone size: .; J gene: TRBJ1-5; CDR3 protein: CASSLLAGTDQPQHF; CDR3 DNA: TGTGCCAGCAGCCTTCTGGCAGGGACCGATCAGCCCCAGCATTTT
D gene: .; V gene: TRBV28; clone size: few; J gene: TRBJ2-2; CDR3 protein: CASSLVGGKGTGELFF; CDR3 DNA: TGTGCCAGCAGTTTGGTTGGCGGGAAGGGCACCGGGGAGCTGTTTTTT